One sample yielded the 5 T cell receptor beta chains listed below, sequenced in a study of shared clonotypes between healthy human individuals. The assay was immunoSEQ multiplex PCR, and TCRdb's table has in-frame clones only and misses some. The sample comprises over 850,000 clones, around 78% of which are singletons, and around 0.61% rests with the top ten. The sequencing input was memory CD4+ T cells from PBMCs. Described subset: CD45RA-negative fraction. Receptor source: a young man in good health. Some clones in this sample may be carry-over from other donors' samples.

As regards this clone: Other DNA sequences in the same sample also yield this CDR3. This chain links TRBV7-9 with TRBJ1-1; 7 bases line up with TRBD1. This CDR3 comprises 14 residues. The J segment lost 3 bases and the V segment lost 1 base, leaving 2 bases of the junction unmatched. Germline V lookup: CDR1 SEHNR, CDR2 FQNEAQ (reference sequence). The DNA for the CDR3 is TGTGCCAGCAGCTTAGGTCAGGGGGACACTGAAGCTTTCTTT. It is translated as CASSLGQGDTEAFF.

The V and J genes are TRBV27 and TRBJ2-7; 8 bases match TRBD1. Trimming at V came to 3 bases and at J to 3 bases, leaving 10 bases not matched to a gene. Per the germline V gene, CDR1 is MNHEY and CDR2 is SMNVEV (reference sequence). The CDR3 loop spans 16 amino acids. Here the CDR3 reads CASSFVGQGQYYEQYF. The CDR3, as DNA: TGTGCCAGCAGTTTCGTCGGACAGGGCCAGTACTACGAGCAGTACTTC.

The chain uses TRBV25-1 and TRBJ2-7, with D possibly matching TRBD2 (6 bases). V was trimmed by 3 bases and J by 1 base, leaving 10 bases between them. The length of the CDR3 is 14 residues. The germline V gene has CDR1 MGHDK and CDR2 SYGVNS. CDR3 sequence reads: CASSDGRGSYEQYF. The DNA of the CDR3 is TGTGCCAGCAGTGACGGGCGGGGATCCTACGAGCAGTACTTC.

This clone was found a few times. The chain joins TRBV4-1 to TRBJ2-7; D not resolved. CDR3 length: 13 residues. Germline lookup yields CDR1 MGHRA and CDR2 YSYEKL. V was cut by 0 bases and J by 3 bases, with 6 bases left in between. Here the CDR3 reads CASSQDSRYEQYF. The CDR3 DNA sequence: TGCGCCAGCAGCCAAGATAGTCGCTACGAGCAGTACTTC.

V gene TRBV30 combines with J gene TRBJ1-6; D is uncertain. This CDR3 has 14 amino acids. Germline assignment: CDR1 GTSNPN and CDR2 SVGIG (reference sequence). V lost 2 bases and J 6 bases, leaving 11 bases between the germline ends. CDR3 coding DNA: TGTGCCTGGAGTCTGCATTGGGGTAATTCACCCCTCCACTTT. As protein: CAWSLHWGNSPLHF.